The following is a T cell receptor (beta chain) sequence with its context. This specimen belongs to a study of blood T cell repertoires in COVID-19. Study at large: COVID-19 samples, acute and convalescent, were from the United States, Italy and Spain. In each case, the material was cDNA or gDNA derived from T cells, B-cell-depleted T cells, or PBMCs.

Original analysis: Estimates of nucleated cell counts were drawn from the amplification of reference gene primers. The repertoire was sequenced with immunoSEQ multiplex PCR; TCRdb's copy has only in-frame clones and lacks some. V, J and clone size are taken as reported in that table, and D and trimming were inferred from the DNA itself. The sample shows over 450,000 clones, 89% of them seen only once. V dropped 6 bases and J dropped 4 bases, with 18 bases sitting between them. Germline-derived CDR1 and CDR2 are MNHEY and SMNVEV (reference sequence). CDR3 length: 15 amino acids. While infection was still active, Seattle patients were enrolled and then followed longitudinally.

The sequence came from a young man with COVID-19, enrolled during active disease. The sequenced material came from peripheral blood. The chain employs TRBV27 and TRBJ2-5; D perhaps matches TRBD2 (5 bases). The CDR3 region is CASRPGPGRGETQYF. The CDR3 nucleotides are TGTGCCAGCAGACCTGGACCGGGAAGAGGAGAGACCCAGTACTTC.